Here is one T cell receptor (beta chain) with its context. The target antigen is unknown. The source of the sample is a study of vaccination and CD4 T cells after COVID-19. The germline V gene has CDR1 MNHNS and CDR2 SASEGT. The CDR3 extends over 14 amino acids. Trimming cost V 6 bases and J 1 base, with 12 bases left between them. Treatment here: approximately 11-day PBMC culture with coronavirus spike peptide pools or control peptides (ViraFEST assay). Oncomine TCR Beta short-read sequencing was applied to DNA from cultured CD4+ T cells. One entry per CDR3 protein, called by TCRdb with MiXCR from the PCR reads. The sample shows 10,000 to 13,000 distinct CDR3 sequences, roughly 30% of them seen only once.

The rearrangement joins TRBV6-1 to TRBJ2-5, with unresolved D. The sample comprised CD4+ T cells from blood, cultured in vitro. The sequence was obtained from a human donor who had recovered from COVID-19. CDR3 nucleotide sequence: TGTGCCAGCAGGTCCAGCGCGGCCCAAGAGACCCAGTACTTC. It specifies CASRSSAAQETQYF.